The T cell receptor beta chain described here comes from a study of radiation and T cells in renal cell carcinoma. About the research overall: Nephrectomy followed 15 Gy stereotactic body radiation by 4 weeks.

This CDR3 is built from 14 residues. CDR1 and CDR2 from the germline V gene are LNHDA and SQIVND (reference sequence). With 5 bases removed from V and 6 bases from J, the gap between germline ends came to 13 bases. The time point: baseline pretreatment blood. Treatment noted: 15 Gy SBRT to primary tumor, nephrectomy 4 weeks later. This renal cell carcinoma was of the clear cell type. The table came from immunoSEQ multiplex PCR; TCRdb's copy has only in-frame clones and leaves some out. This sample has approximately 90,000 clones, with 80% to 90% found just once. The TCR was taken from a man aged 45-65 years with renal cell carcinoma. V usage is TRBV19 and J usage is TRBJ1-4; maybe TRBD1 (5 bases). The sample was blood, taken from a patient whose treatment included radiotherapy and nephrectomy. CDR3 bases: TGTGCCAGTAGTCAGGGCCGGGAGTATGAAAAACTGTTTTTT. This gives the protein CASSQGREYEKLFF.